Following are 21 T cell receptor beta chains from one sample sequenced in a study of metastatic and nonmetastatic thyroid tumors. Every patient underwent thyroid surgery untreated. TCRdb reassembled clones from the PCR reads with MiXCR. Of roughly 32,000 clones detected, over 15% appear once; the ten largest clones hold about 11%. The sample consisted of blood. These receptors originate from a female donor with papillary thyroid cancer or a benign thyroid nodule (not recorded which). Some clones in this sample may be carry-over from other donors' samples.

The sample holds many counts of this clone. This sequence joins TRBV30 and TRBJ1-2, with 7 positions matching TRBD1. The CDR3 contains 13 residues. Germline trimming cut 3 bases from V and 5 bases from J; bases unmatched to any gene: 6. Germline CDR1 and CDR2: GTSNPN and SVGIG (reference sequence). The CDR3 DNA sequence: TGTGCCTGGAGCGTCGGGACAGTGTATGGCTACACCTTC. The encoded protein is CAWSVGTVYGYTF.

This clone was recorded many times. The V gene is TRBV12-3 or TRBV12-4, the J gene TRBJ2-3, with D unclear. The CDR3 length is 14 residues. The V end was cut by 1 base, the J end by 2 bases, with 7 bases between. The CDR3, as DNA: TGTGCCAGCAGTTTAGTCAGCTTCACAGATACGCAGTATTTT. Protein product: CASSLVSFTDTQYF.

As regards this clone: Since no conserved phenylalanine or tryptophan closes the CDR3, a read error is the likely cause. The CDR3: CASSPLAQGGNSPLHI. CDR3 nucleotide sequence: TGTGCCAGCAGCCCCCTGGCACAGGGAGGTAATTCACCCCTCCACATT. This chain links TRBV11-2 with TRBJ1-6; TRBD1 is a possible D gene (6 bases). From germline, CDR1 is SGHAT and CDR2 FQNNGV. The CDR3 has 16 amino acids. Trimming took off 5 bases at V and 6 bases at J, with 17 bases between the two ends.

In its sample, this clone was seen many times. This sequence joins TRBV5-1 and TRBJ2-2; D is undetermined. Germline CDR1 is SGHRS and CDR2 is YFSETQ. Trimming took off 0 bases at V and 1 base at J, with 4 bases between the two ends. The CDR3 covers 14 residues. CDR3 sequence (DNA): TGCGCCAGCAGCTTGGAAGTGAACACCGGGGAGCTGTTTTTT. Translating gives CASSLEVNTGELFF.

This clone has only a few counts. The sample carries other DNA sequences with the same CDR3. The chain combines TRBV7-2 with TRBJ2-3; TRBD2 aligns across 9 bases. J lost 6 bases, V lost 3 bases, and 7 bases had no gene match. Germline values: CDR1 SGHTA, CDR2 FQGNSA. This CDR3 spans 15 amino acids. DNA for the CDR3: TGTGCCAGCAGCTTTGCTAGCGGGATCCTCGATACGCAGTATTTT. Translation gives CASSFASGILDTQYF.

This clone was counted only a few times. The CDR3 ends on some other residue instead of the conserved phenylalanine or tryptophan, so this is likely a read error. V is TRBV28 and J is TRBJ2-5; the D call may be TRBD1 or TRBD2 (6 bases each). Trimming took 3 bases from V and 10 from J, leaving 30 bases between them. The CDR3 has 18 residues. Germline V lookup: CDR1 MDHEN, CDR2 SYDVKM. In DNA form, the CDR3 reads TGTGCCAGCAGTTTGCTTCTTAACGGACTATCGGGGGCGCGAGGCCAGTACCTC. It is translated as CASSLLLNGLSGARGQYL.

Many counts were recorded for this clone. The CDR3 bases are TGTGCCAGTAGGCAGGGTGGGACCAACACTGAAGCTTTCTTT. Translation gives CASRQGGTNTEAFF. The chain combines TRBV19 with TRBJ1-1; tentatively, D is TRBD1 (5 bases). The CDR3 consists of 14 residues. Trimming took off 6 bases at V and 2 bases at J, with 13 bases between the two ends. Germline CDR1 reads LNHDA; CDR2 reads SQIVND (reference sequence).

This clone was observed at least ten times. The chain uses TRBV28 and TRBJ1-5; D unclear. Germline V gene lookup returns CDR1 MDHEN and CDR2 SYDVKM. The V and J ends lost 7 bases and 5 bases respectively, with 15 bases between them. CDR3 length equals 14 residues. CDR3 residues: CASIPSGTHQPQHF. CDR3 DNA: TGTGCCAGCATCCCTTCGGGTACGCATCAGCCCCAGCATTTT.

This clone came up many times. The V and J genes are TRBV6-2 or TRBV6-3 and TRBJ1-2; D unclear. V lost 5 bases and J 5 bases, leaving 12 bases between the germline ends. The germline CDR1 and CDR2 sequences are MNHEY and SVGEGT. This CDR3 spans 13 amino acids. Here the CDR3 reads CASSDSSLYGYTF. The CDR3 DNA sequence: TGTGCCAGCAGTGATTCAAGCTTATATGGCTACACCTTC.

The sample holds many counts of this clone. The rearrangement links TRBV3-1 to TRBJ2-1; D tentatively fits TRBD1 or TRBD2 (6 bases each). Trimming removed 4 bases from V and 2 bases from J, with 12 bases in between. Germline CDR1 and CDR2: LGHDT and YNNKEL (reference sequence). The CDR3 runs to 15 residues. The CDR3 region has the DNA TGTGCCAGCAGCCCCTCGGGGGCCCCCTACAATGAGCAGTTCTTC. Translating it yields CASSPSGAPYNEQFF.

This clone occurred many times. The chain has TRBV5-1 and TRBJ2-7; D is unresolved. V was clipped by 1 base and J by 2 bases, with 13 bases between them. The CDR3 loop spans 15 amino acids. Germline CDR1 reads SGHRS; CDR2 reads YFSETQ. Written as DNA, the CDR3 is TGCGCCAGCAGCTTGTCACCCGGAAGTCCCTACGAGCAGTACTTC. The encoded protein is CASSLSPGSPYEQYF.

This clone was recorded many times. This specimen includes other DNA sequences encoding the same CDR3. V gene TRBV30 combines with J gene TRBJ1-1, with 7 bases aligning to TRBD1. The CDR3 is made up of 13 amino acids. Trimming removed 4 bases from V and 2 bases from J; junction bases left unmatched: 4. Germline lookup yields CDR1 GTSNPN and CDR2 SVGIG (reference sequence). The CDR3 nucleotides are TGTGCCTGGAAGGGACAGAGTAACACTGAAGCTTTCTTT. Its translation: CAWKGQSNTEAFF.

This clone appeared a few times. J is TRBJ1-2 and V is TRBV24-1, with D hard to call. This CDR3 has 11 residues. V dropped 2 bases and J dropped 7 bases, with 4 bases sitting between them. Germline V gene lookup returns CDR1 KGHDR and CDR2 SFDVKD. The CDR3 spells CATSDWGGYTF. In nucleotides, the CDR3 is TGTGCCACCAGTGATTGGGGTGGCTACACCTTC.

This clone came up once. Since a much larger clone is just one base distant, this may be a read error. V gene TRBV7-7 combines with J gene TRBJ2-3; a possible D gene is TRBD1 (6 bases). The CDR3 length is 15 residues. Germline V gene sequence: CDR1 SSHAT, CDR2 FNYEAQ (reference sequence). CDR3 coding DNA: TGTGCTATCAGCTTAGGTGGGGGCCGCACAGATACGCAGTATTTT. It translates to CAISLGGGRTDTQYF.

In regard to this clone: A much larger clone differs from this one at a single base, so this may be a read error. The chain has TRBV5-1 and TRBJ1-2; D is undetermined. The CDR3 covers 12 residues. The V end was cut by 4 bases, the J end by 6 bases, with 10 bases between. Germline V gives CDR1 SGHRS, CDR2 YFSETQ. The CDR3 spells CASSSDVHGYTF. CDR3 DNA: TGCGCCAGCAGCAGCGACGTCCATGGCTACACCTTC.

This clone has only a few counts. The chain employs TRBV12-3 or TRBV12-4 and TRBJ1-4, with a weak D call TRBD1 (5 bases). This CDR3 has 15 amino acids. V gave up 5 bases and J gave up 8 bases, with 18 bases separating them. The CDR3: CASSIRTSKREKLFF. CDR3 sequence (DNA): TGTGCCAGCAGTATACGGACATCAAAGCGGGAAAAACTGTTTTTT.

This clone appeared many times. This chain's CDR3 is CASSEQASYNEQFF. CDR3 DNA: TGTGCCAGCAGTGAACAGGCGTCCTACAATGAGCAGTTCTTC. The chain recombines TRBV6-1 with TRBJ2-1; D unclear. The V end lost 2 bases, the J end lost 1 base, and 6 bases lay between the germline ends. The germline gives CDR1 MNHNS, CDR2 SASEGT. There are 14 residues in the CDR3.

This clone was seen at least ten times. The V call is TRBV24-1, the J call TRBJ1-5; 10 bases match TRBD1. With V trimmed by 4 bases and J by 2 bases, 4 bases remained unmatched. Germline CDR1 is KGHDR and CDR2 is SFDVKD. This CDR3 is built from 16 residues. CDR3 nucleotide sequence: TGTGCCACCAGTGACGGGACAGGGGCTGGCAATCAGCCCCAGCATTTT. The encoded protein is CATSDGTGAGNQPQHF.

This clone was seen at least ten times. Other DNA sequences in the sample encode the same CDR3. The rearrangement links TRBV2 to TRBJ2-5; no clear D gene. The CDR3 spans 12 residues. Germline V gene sequence: CDR1 SNHLY, CDR2 FYNNEI. Trimming removed 4 bases from V and 5 bases from J, with 8 bases in between. In nucleotides, the CDR3 is TGTGCCAGCAGTGCCGATTGGGAGACCCAGTACTTC. It yields the protein CASSADWETQYF.

This clone was recorded at least ten times. Other DNA sequences in the sample encode the same CDR3. The chain combines TRBV5-4 with TRBJ1-2, with 9 bases that match TRBD1. The CDR3 loop spans 14 amino acids. The trim removed 4 bases at V and 4 bases at J, leaving 5 bases unmatched. CDR1 is SGHNT and CDR2 is YYREEE in the germline V gene (reference sequence). CDR3 residues: CASSKDRGFYGYTF. The CDR3 coding sequence is TGTGCCAGCAGCAAGGACAGGGGTTTCTATGGCTACACCTTC. Full variable domain (missing parts from reference TRBV5-4 and TRBJ1-2): ETGVTQSPTHLIKTRGQQVTLRCSSQSGHNTVSWYQQALGQGPQFIFQYYREEENGRGNFPPRFSGLQFPNYSSELNVNALELDDSALYLCASSKDRGFYGYTFGSGTRLTVV.

The rearrangement uses TRBV12-3 or TRBV12-4 and TRBJ2-1; TRBD2 matches 8 bases. This CDR3 has 14 amino acids. Trimming at V came to 7 bases and at J to 9 bases, leaving 11 bases not matched to a gene. CDR3: CASIREGLVREQFF. The CDR3 DNA reads TGTGCCAGCATCCGTGAGGGACTAGTCCGTGAGCAGTTCTTC.